Sequencing of this T cell receptor beta chain was carried out in a study of T cells in Graves' hyperthyroidism and ophthalmopathy. Study-wide results and limits: Within blood appeared most thyroid clonotypes that had expanded above 0.001.

Exclusion criteria comprised uncontrolled infection, other autoimmune disease, pregnancy or lactation. Amplification targeted TCR beta CDR3 regions from RNA transcripts. The TCR CDR3 first-round RT-PCR relied on the HTBI primer set. TCRdb ran MiXCR on the multiplex PCR reads and lists one entry per CDR3 protein. The table includes around 660,000 distinct CDR3 sequences, approximately 42% detected once. The CDR3 runs 14 residues. Looked up from germline, CDR1 is SGHVS and CDR2 is FQNEAQ. V lost 7 bases, J lost 5 bases, and 17 bases lay in between. This clonotype was seen a handful of times. Its antigen remains unidentified.

The gene calls are TRBV7-8 and TRBJ2-5, with D perhaps matching TRBD2 (7 bases). The receptor's source is an adult man with Graves' disease, either hyperthyroidism or ophthalmopathy (not recorded which). Material: peripheral blood or thyroid tissue (not recorded which). CDR3 nucleotide sequence: TGTGCCAGCAACTACCGGGGGGCTCTGGAGACCCAGTACTTC. Translated, it gives CASNYRGALETQYF.